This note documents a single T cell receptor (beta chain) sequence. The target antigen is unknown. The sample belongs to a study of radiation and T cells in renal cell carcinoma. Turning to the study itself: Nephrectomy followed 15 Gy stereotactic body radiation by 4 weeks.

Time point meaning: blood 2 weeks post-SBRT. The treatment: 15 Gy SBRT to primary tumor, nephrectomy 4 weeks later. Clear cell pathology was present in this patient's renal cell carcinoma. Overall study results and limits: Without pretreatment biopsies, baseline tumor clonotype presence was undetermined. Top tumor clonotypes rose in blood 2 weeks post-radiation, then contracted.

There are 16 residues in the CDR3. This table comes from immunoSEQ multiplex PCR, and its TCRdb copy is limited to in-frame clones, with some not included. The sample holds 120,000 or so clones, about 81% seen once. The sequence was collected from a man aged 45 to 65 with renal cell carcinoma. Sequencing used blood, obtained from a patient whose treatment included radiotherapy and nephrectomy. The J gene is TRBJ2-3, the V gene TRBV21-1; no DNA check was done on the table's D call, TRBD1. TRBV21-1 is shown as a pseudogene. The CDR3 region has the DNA TGTGCCAGCAGCAAAGAACCAGGGGGCGCCCCAGATACGCAGTATTTT. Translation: CASSKEPGGAPDTQYF.